This T cell receptor beta chain was retrieved from a study of cytomegalovirus exposure and HLA in healthy donors (dated by TCRdb to about 2017). For the wider study: According to a later analysis, the 120 or so validation repertoires were produced on the same platform as the roughly 600 repertoires of the first cohort. The study aimed to test whether signatures of past pathogen exposure could be identified by cataloging public T cell receptors. In addition to the first cohort of approximately 670 subjects, a separate validation cohort of approximately 120 different subjects was used. To predict cytomegalovirus infection status, the study combined high-throughput TCR immunosequencing, statistical association of individual TCRs with disease status, and machine learning.

Beyond this particular receptor, the publication reports: The authors suggested that the approach could potentially be extended to other disease states and immunological phenotypes. A total of roughly 160 TCR beta chains were listed by the study as associated with cytomegalovirus. A later analysis found that TCRs clustered in the first cohort also tended to co-occur in the 95 to 150 validation repertoires, with 94% of cluster scores above 0. A few of the identified cytomegalovirus-associated TCR beta chains were confirmed in vitro to be specific for cytomegalovirus antigens. Across donors, most TCR sequences were observed very rarely, whereas some public TCRs were present in many individuals. The classifier was reported to diagnose cytomegalovirus status with high specificity and sensitivity in both the original cohort and the validation cohort. A later analysis lacked HLA typing for the validation cohort, so it scored co-occurrence in that cohort across all 120 repertoires.

Donors formed part of the validation cohort, which comprised 120 subjects and was distinct from the first cohort of some 700 subjects. This clone occurred once. Its antigen is still unknown. No base-level quality is on record; no much larger clone is a single base apart. Receptor amplification or capture employed the immunoSEQ multiplex PCR assay. As for how the authors treated the data: A statistical classification framework was developed to diagnose cytomegalovirus status using the catalog of TCR beta chain sequences. Drawn from immuneACCESS, this table holds only the in-frame rearrangements with V and J called that TCRdb kept. Clones are partly lost; checked studies trace under half to an unresolved V gene and leave the rest unexplained. V, J and clone size reflect that table, while D and trimming were determined from the DNA. Counted in this sample were approximately 100,000 clones; roughly 90% of them appeared once. The ten largest make up around 2.1% of the sample.

At the junction V is shortened by 4 bases and J by 4 bases, with 10 bases in between. The CDR3 measures 13 amino acids from cysteine to phenylalanine. CDR3 DNA only is kept here, 39 bases in frame from base 1. CDR1 MDHEN and CDR2 SYDVKM are derived from the germline V gene. Sequenced material: PBMCs. The TCR comes from a woman aged 18-29 years in good health and CMV-seronegative. Recombination connected TRBV28 to TRBJ2-5; the D gene cannot be named for sure. The CDR3 protein is CASSSTAPETQYF. The nucleotides read TGTGCCAGCAGTTCTACAGCTCCAGAGACCCAGTACTTC.